What follows is one TCR beta chain and its context. The antigen remains undetermined. Distinct nucleotide sequences in the sample also encode this CDR3. The record originates from a study of shared clonotypes between healthy human individuals. Study background: The plates for each donor numbered three CD4 naive, three CD4 memory, two CD8 naive and one CD8 memory.

Study-wide results and limits: Rarefaction curves obtained for sorted subsets showed sequencing incomplete despite large depth.

Germline values: CDR1 KGHSH, CDR2 LQKENI. With 1 base clipped from V and 4 bases from J, the junction kept 1 base outside the gene matches. The length of the CDR3 is 14 residues. Using immunoSEQ multiplex PCR, the repertoire was profiled, and TCRdb retains in-frame clones only, with some absent. The sample carries about 2.4 million clones, 90% to 95% recorded once. Negatively enriched CD4+ T cells were divided by CD45RA into naive and memory. The chain combines TRBV18 with TRBJ1-5; TRBD1 matches 7 bases. The material sequenced was naive CD4+ T cells from PBMCs. Sample subset: CD45RA+ positively selected. This TCR derives from a man younger than 30 in good health. Some clones in this sample may be carry-over from other donors' samples. The CDR3 coding sequence is TGTGCCAGCTCACCACGGGACAGTAATCAGCCCCAGCATTTT. Residues: CASSPRDSNQPQHF.